What follows are 32 T cell receptor beta chains derived from one specimen sequenced in a study of CD8+CD57+ T cells in acquired aplastic anemia. Using genomic DNA as the template, TCR beta VDJ and CDR3 profiling was carried out. TCRdb called the reads again in MiXCR, with one record for every CDR3 protein. The table records around 140,000 distinct CDR3 sequences, about 40% of them present only once. Sequences were obtained from sorted CD4+, CD8+, or CD8+CD57+ T cells (not recorded which) from PBMCs. These receptors were obtained from a human donor in good health, serving as a control.

This clonotype turned up a few times. The CDR3 spells CASSLSGGSPLHF. In DNA, the CDR3 is TGTGCCAGCAGCCTAAGCGGTGGATCACCCCTCCACTTT. The chain has TRBV6-1 and TRBJ1-6; D gene uncertain. CDR3 length equals 13 residues. V shed 6 bases and J shed 10 bases, with 13 bases lying between them. Germline V gives CDR1 MNHNS, CDR2 SASEGT.

In this sample, this clonotype turned up many times. The chain recombines TRBV25-1 with TRBJ2-7; 8 nucleotides match TRBD2. This CDR3 comprises 14 residues. Germline V gene lookup returns CDR1 MGHDK and CDR2 SYGVNS. The ends lost 7 bases at V and 2 bases at J; junction bases unmatched: 7. The CDR3 spells CASTRGGGPYEQYF. DNA for the CDR3: TGTGCCAGCACCCGGGGGGGGGGTCCCTACGAGCAGTACTTC.

This clonotype occurred many times. This rearrangement joins TRBV6-1 to TRBJ2-3; possible D gene TRBD2, 6 bases. This CDR3 has 13 amino acids. In germline, CDR1 is MNHNS, CDR2 SASEGT. Trimming removed 2 bases from V and 8 bases from J, with 11 bases in between. CDR3 bases: TGTGCCAGCAGTGAATTAGGGACTCTTACGCAGTATTTT. Protein sequence: CASSELGTLTQYF.

This clonotype has only a few counts. The gene calls are TRBV12-3 or TRBV12-4 and TRBJ1-5; D possibly corresponds to TRBD1 (6 bases). V lost 5 bases and J lost 6, with 11 bases in between. The CDR3 length is 13 residues. The CDR3 spells CASSVQGGQPQHF. The CDR3 DNA reads TGTGCCAGCAGTGTACAGGGAGGTCAGCCCCAGCATTTT.

This clonotype was observed at least ten times. This chain joins TRBV29-1 and TRBJ1-5, with 8 bases fitting TRBD1. The CDR3 is made up of 13 amino acids. The germline gives CDR1 SQVTM, CDR2 ANQGSEA. J was trimmed by 3 bases and V by 5 bases; bases with no gene match: 3. CDR3 in amino acids: CSVRQGNNQPQHF. CDR3 in DNA: TGCAGCGTTCGACAGGGGAACAATCAGCCCCAGCATTTT. Variable domain in full (rest from reference TRBV29-1 and TRBJ1-5): SAVISQKPSRDICQRGTSLTIQCQVDSQVTMMFWYRQQPGQSLTLIATANQGSEATYESGFVIDKFPISRPNLTFSTLTVSNMSPEDSSIYLCSVRQGNNQPQHFGDGTRLSIL.

This clonotype was recorded many times. The CDR3 loop is CASSLGARTEAFF. The DNA for the CDR3 is TGTGCCAGCAGCTTGGGGGCTCGGACTGAAGCTTTCTTT. The V call is TRBV5-6, the J call TRBJ1-1; D uncertain. Germline V gene data show CDR1 as SGHDT and CDR2 as YYEEEE. The V end lost 0 bases, the J end lost 5 bases, and 8 bases lay between the germline ends. The CDR3 runs to 13 residues.

The chain's CDR3 is CASSPRDGPPGLNSYTF. The CDR3 coding sequence is TGTGCCAGCAGCCCCCGGGACGGGCCCCCCGGACTCAATAGCTACACCTTC. This sequence joins TRBV16 and TRBJ1-2, with D possibly being TRBD1 (5 bases). The CDR3 covers 17 residues. V gave up 4 bases and J gave up 9 bases, with 27 bases separating them. CDR1 and CDR2 (germline): KGHSY, FQNENV.

This clonotype was seen just once. The V gene is TRBV10-3, the J gene TRBJ1-2; TRBD1 matches 10 bases. There are 15 residues in the CDR3. V was clipped by 7 bases and J by 7 bases; unmatched bases: 12. Germline CDR1 is ENHRY and CDR2 is SYGVKD. The CDR3 here is CAITPEGTGVVGYTF. CDR3 coding DNA: TGTGCCATCACTCCCGAGGGGACAGGGGTGGTTGGCTACACCTTC.

This clonotype was seen repeatedly, ten times or more. The genes are TRBV20-1 and TRBJ1-5, with a weak D call TRBD1 (5 bases). CDR3 size: 15 residues. Trimming pared 0 bases from V and 2 bases from J, leaving 11 bases between. Germline assignment: CDR1 DFQATT and CDR2 SNEGSKA (reference sequence). The CDR3 nucleotides are TGCAGTGCTAGAGATTTTAGGGGCGGCAATCAGCCCCAGCATTTT. Translating gives CSARDFRGGNQPQHF.

The chain employs TRBV10-3 and TRBJ1-2, with a possible D match to TRBD1 (6 bases). This CDR3 region has 11 residues. Germline-derived CDR1 and CDR2 are ENHRY and SYGVKD. V gave up 8 bases and J gave up 6 bases, with 10 bases separating them. CDR3 sequence (DNA): TGTGCCATCCACGGACAGCATGGCTACACCTTC. Amino acids: CAIHGQHGYTF.

The V and J genes are TRBV5-1 and TRBJ2-1, with 14 bases lining up with TRBD2. The CDR3 covers 20 residues. The germline gives CDR1 SGHRS, CDR2 YFSETQ. The trim removed 2 bases at V and 6 bases at J, leaving 16 bases unmatched. The CDR3 region has the DNA TGCGCCAGCAGCTTACACCCCGGGACTAGCGGGAGCTTACCGGGCAATGAGCAGTTCTTC. This codes for CASSLHPGTSGSLPGNEQFF.

Of note for this clonotype: Since a much larger clone is just one base distant, this may be a read error. V usage is TRBV7-9 and J usage is TRBJ1-4; D is ambiguous. Germline V CDR1 and CDR2: SEHNR, FQNEAQ (reference sequence). The CDR3 has 14 residues. The CDR3 sequence: CASSLVRYNEKLSF. CDR3 nucleotides: TGTGCCAGCAGCTTAGTTCGGTATAATGAAAAACTGTCTTTT.

Ten or more counts support this clonotype. The chain is built from TRBV2 and TRBJ1-1; D unresolved. Germline V lookup: CDR1 SNHLY, CDR2 FYNNEI. V shed 6 bases and J shed 0 bases, with 14 bases lying between them. The CDR3 length is 15 residues. The CDR3 nucleotides read TGTGCCAGCAGACCACCGGTCGGGGTGAACACTGAAGCTTTCTTT. Protein product: CASRPPVGVNTEAFF.

The chain uses TRBV6-1 and TRBJ2-1, with 8 positions matching TRBD2. The CDR3 is 15 residues long. From germline, CDR1 is MNHNS and CDR2 SASEGT. The junction had 8 bases not matched to a gene; V was cut back by 6 bases and J by 4 bases. This CDR3 is CASRGTGGGYNEQFF. The DNA of the CDR3 is TGTGCCAGCAGAGGTACGGGAGGGGGTTACAATGAGCAGTTCTTC.

The chain recombines TRBV7-9 with TRBJ2-7; D is ambiguous. Germline V CDR1 and CDR2: SEHNR, FQNEAQ (reference sequence). Deletions cut 6 bases from V and 5 bases from J, with 11 bases between. This CDR3 has 12 residues. The CDR3 DNA follows: TGTGCCAGCAGGGGAATAAAGGACGAGCAGTACTTC. This gives the protein CASRGIKDEQYF. The entire variable domain, with the rest obtained from reference TRBV7-9 and TRBJ2-7, is as follows: DTGVSQNPRHKITKRGQNVTFRCDPISEHNRLYWYRQTLGQGPEFLTYFQNEAQLEKSRLLSDRFSAERPKGSFSTLEIQRTEQGDSAMYLCASRGIKDEQYFGPGTRLTVT.

This chain connects TRBV7-8 to TRBJ2-7; 7 nucleotides match TRBD1. Trimming removed 5 bases from V and 0 bases from J; junction bases left unmatched: 4. The CDR3 is 14 amino acids. The germline gives CDR1 SGHVS, CDR2 FQNEAQ. The CDR3 spells CASSEGDSSYEQYV. The CDR3 nucleotides read TGTGCCAGCAGCGAGGGGGACAGCTCCTACGAGCAGTACGTC.

This clonotype was seen a few times. The rearrangement uses TRBV24-1 and TRBJ1-6; 8 bases match TRBD1. Germline V gene data show CDR1 as KGHDR and CDR2 as SFDVKD. V was pared by 5 bases and J by 5 bases, with 7 bases of the junction left unmatched. The CDR3 runs to 16 residues. The CDR3 region has the DNA TGTGCCACCAGTGGCGGACAGGGCGGTGATAATTCACCCCTCCACTTT. Amino acids: CATSGGQGGDNSPLHF.

The sample holds a few counts of this clonotype. Being one base from a much bigger clone, this may be a read error. V usage is TRBV6-2 or TRBV6-3 and J usage is TRBJ1-2; the D is unclear. The CDR3 is made up of 11 amino acids. The V gene's germline CDR1 is MNHEY and CDR2 SVGEGT. The chain's CDR3 is CASSGSYGHTF. CDR3 coding DNA: TGTGCCAGCAGTGGAAGCTATGGCCACACCTTC.

Worth noting for this clonotype: A much more abundant neighbour one base away suggests this may be a read error. The V and J genes are TRBV12-3 or TRBV12-4 and TRBJ1-2; 8 bases line up with TRBD1. The CDR3 has 14 residues. The junction had 7 bases not matched to a gene; V was cut back by 3 bases and J by 7 bases. For the CDR3, the DNA is TGTGCCAGCAGTTTTCGTCAGGGGGCGAGTGGCTACACCTTC. This translates into CASSFRQGASGYTF.

The genes are TRBV29-1 and TRBJ1-3; D is undetermined. CDR3 length: 12 amino acids. Germline V lookup: CDR1 SQVTM, CDR2 ANQGSEA. V lost 7 bases and J lost 4, with 11 bases in between. CDR3 protein: CSGQVGGNTIYF. CDR3 coding DNA: TGCAGCGGTCAGGTCGGGGGAAACACCATATATTTT.

On this clonotype: At one end, the junction sequence differs from germline, possibly due to a read error. The V call is TRBV25-1, the J call TRBJ2-1; D remains unclear. Germline-derived CDR1 and CDR2 are MGHDK and SYGVNS. The CDR3 has 11 amino acids. CDR3 nucleotide sequence: TGTGCCAGCAGAGAAAGGAATGGGCAGTTCTTC. Protein sequence: CASRERNGQFF.

The CDR3 DNA sequence: TGTGCCAGCAGCCGGAGAGGTGCCCACCGAACCTACGAGCAGTACTTC. Its translation is CASSRRGAHRTYEQYF. The rearrangement joins TRBV14 to TRBJ2-7; no definite D call. The CDR3 contains 16 residues. Germline V gene sequence: CDR1 SGHDN, CDR2 FVKESK. Trimming shortened V by 4 bases and J by 2 bases, and 18 bases separated the two germline ends.

This clonotype was found many times. This rearrangement joins TRBV12-3 or TRBV12-4 to TRBJ1-1, with TRBD1 matching over 7 bases. This CDR3 is 18 amino acids long. After removal of 3 bases from V and 1 base from J, the junction contained 14 bases not matched to a gene. The CDR3 loop reads CASSFRRAGGGKNTEAFF. CDR3 nucleotide sequence: TGTGCCAGCAGTTTTCGTCGGGCAGGGGGAGGGAAGAACACTGAAGCTTTCTTT.

Many counts were recorded for this clonotype. V gene TRBV3-1 combines with J gene TRBJ1-2; D might be TRBD1 (6 bases). Germline loops: CDR1 LGHDT, CDR2 YNNKEL (reference sequence). The V end lost 0 bases, the J end lost 4 bases, and 12 bases lay between the germline ends. The CDR3 is made up of 15 amino acids. CDR3: CASSQDTRGGYGYTF. Here the CDR3 DNA reads TGTGCCAGCAGCCAAGACACAAGGGGGGGCTATGGCTACACCTTC.

This clonotype occurred a few times. The chain has TRBV30 and TRBJ2-3; 11 positions match TRBD1. Germline loops: CDR1 GTSNPN, CDR2 SVGIG (reference sequence). Trimming took 5 bases from V and 3 from J; bases not matched to a gene: 1. CDR3 size: 13 residues. This CDR3 reads CAWGTGGTDTQYF. CDR3 nucleotides: TGTGCCTGGGGGACAGGGGGAACAGATACGCAGTATTTT.

As for this clonotype: It may be a read error: a sequence one base away is much more abundant. The rearrangement joins TRBV6-5 to TRBJ1-1, with D possibly matching TRBD1 (5 bases). This CDR3 contains 14 residues. Germline CDR1 MNHEY, CDR2 SVGAGI. In nucleotides, the CDR3 is TGTGCCAGCAGTTTTGGACGGGGACGGACTGAAGCTTCCTTT. Residues: CASSFGRGRTEASF.

This clonotype was recorded at least ten times. The gene calls are TRBV20-1 and TRBJ2-5, with 7 bases identical to TRBD2. Germline lookup yields CDR1 DFQATT and CDR2 SNEGSKA (reference sequence). The CDR3 covers 13 residues. The junction had 9 bases not matched to a gene; V was cut back by 5 bases and J by 6 bases. The CDR3 region has the DNA TGCAGTGCTGTTAGGACGGGAGGAAAGACCCAGTACTTC. Protein sequence: CSAVRTGGKTQYF.

This clonotype was counted many times. The chain combines TRBV7-2 with TRBJ1-2, with 9 bases lining up with TRBD1. V lost 2 bases and J lost 3; bases outside the gene matches: 4. CDR3 size: 15 residues. Germline CDR1 SGHTA, CDR2 FQGNSA. For the CDR3, the DNA is TGTGCCAGCAGCTTACGGACAGGGGTGGACTATGGCTACACCTTC. Encoded protein: CASSLRTGVDYGYTF.

This clonotype was observed at least ten times. The J gene is TRBJ2-7, the V gene TRBV11-2; D not certain. V lost 1 base, J lost 4 bases, and 11 bases lay in between. Germline V gives CDR1 SGHAT, CDR2 FQNNGV. This CDR3 comprises 14 residues. The CDR3 DNA follows: TGTGCCAGCAGCTTAGGGCAGGTTGGGTACGAGCAGTACTTC. Its protein product is CASSLGQVGYEQYF.

At least ten counts were recorded for this clonotype. This chain joins TRBV5-1 and TRBJ1-2, with D tentatively TRBD1 (5 bases). V gave up 0 bases and J gave up 7 bases, with 10 bases separating them. This CDR3 region has 13 residues. Germline loops: CDR1 SGHRS, CDR2 YFSETQ. In nucleotides, the CDR3 is TGCGCCAGCAGCTTGGCAGGGTTGTCTGGCTACACCTTC. This sequence encodes CASSLAGLSGYTF.

The CDR3, as DNA: TGTGCCATCAGGGCGGGGGGGCGTAATGAGCAGTTCTTC. It encodes CAIRAGGRNEQFF. The rearrangement links TRBV10-3 to TRBJ2-1; 9 bases agree with TRBD2. Germline CDR1 ENHRY, CDR2 SYGVKD. This CDR3 region has 13 residues. V was pared by 6 bases and J by 7 bases, with 4 bases of the junction left unmatched.

V usage is TRBV15 and J usage is TRBJ1-5, with D unclear. The CDR3 extends over 15 amino acids. Germline lookup yields CDR1 LNHNV and CDR2 YYDKDF (reference sequence). V was trimmed by 0 bases and J by 5 bases, leaving 11 bases between them. CDR3 nucleotides: TGTGCCACCAGCAGAGATGTGGTGGGTCATCAGCCCCAGCATTTT. Amino acids: CATSRDVVGHQPQHF.